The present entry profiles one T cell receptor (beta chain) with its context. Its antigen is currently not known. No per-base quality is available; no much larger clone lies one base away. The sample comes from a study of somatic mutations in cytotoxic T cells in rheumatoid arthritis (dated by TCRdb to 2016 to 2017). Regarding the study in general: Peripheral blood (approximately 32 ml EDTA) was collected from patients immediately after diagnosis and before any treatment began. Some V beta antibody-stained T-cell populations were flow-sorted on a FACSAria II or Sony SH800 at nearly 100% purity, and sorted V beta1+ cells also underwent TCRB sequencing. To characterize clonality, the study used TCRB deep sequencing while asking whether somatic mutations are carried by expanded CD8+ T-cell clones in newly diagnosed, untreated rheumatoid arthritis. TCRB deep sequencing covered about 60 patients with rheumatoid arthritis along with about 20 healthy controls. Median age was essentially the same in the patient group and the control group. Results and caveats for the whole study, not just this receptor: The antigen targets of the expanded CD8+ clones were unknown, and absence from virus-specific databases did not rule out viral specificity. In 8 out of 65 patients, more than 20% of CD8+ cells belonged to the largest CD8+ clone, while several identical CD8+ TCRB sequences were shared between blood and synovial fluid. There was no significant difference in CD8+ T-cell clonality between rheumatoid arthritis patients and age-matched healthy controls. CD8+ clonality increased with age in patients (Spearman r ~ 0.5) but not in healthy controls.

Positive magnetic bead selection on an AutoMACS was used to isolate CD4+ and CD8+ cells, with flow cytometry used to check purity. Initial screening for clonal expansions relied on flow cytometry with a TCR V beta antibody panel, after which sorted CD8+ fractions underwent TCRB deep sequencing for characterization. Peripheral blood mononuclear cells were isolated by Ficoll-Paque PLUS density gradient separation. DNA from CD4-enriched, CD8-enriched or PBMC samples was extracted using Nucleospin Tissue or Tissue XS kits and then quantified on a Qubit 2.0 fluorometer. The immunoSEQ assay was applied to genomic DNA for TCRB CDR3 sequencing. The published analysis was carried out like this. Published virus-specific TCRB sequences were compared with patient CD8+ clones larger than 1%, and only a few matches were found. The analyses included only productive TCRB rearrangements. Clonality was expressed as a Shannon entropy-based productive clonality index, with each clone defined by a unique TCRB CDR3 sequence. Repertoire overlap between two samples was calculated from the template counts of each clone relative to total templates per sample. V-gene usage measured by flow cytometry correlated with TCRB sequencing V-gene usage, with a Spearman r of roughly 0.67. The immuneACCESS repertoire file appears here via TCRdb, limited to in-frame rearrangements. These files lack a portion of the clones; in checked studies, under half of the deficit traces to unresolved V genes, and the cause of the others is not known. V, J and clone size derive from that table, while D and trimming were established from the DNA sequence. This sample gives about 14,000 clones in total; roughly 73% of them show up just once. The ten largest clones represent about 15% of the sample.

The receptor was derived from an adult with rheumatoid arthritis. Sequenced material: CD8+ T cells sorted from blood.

The nucleotide sequence reads as follows: TGTGCCAGCAGCTTATTGACAGGATCCTACGAGCAGTACTTC. The encoded protein is CASSLLTGSYEQYF. The chain was built from TRBV11-1 and TRBJ2-7; perhaps TRBD1 is the D gene, with 6 bases matching. The germline V gene (reference sequence) provides CDR1 SGHAT and CDR2 FQDESV. V loses 2 bases of germline sequence and J loses 1 base, and the interval between the two ends is 9 bases. From the cysteine up to the phenylalanine, the CDR3 has a length of 14 residues. Left in the record is the CDR3 DNA by itself, 42 bases read in frame from the first base.